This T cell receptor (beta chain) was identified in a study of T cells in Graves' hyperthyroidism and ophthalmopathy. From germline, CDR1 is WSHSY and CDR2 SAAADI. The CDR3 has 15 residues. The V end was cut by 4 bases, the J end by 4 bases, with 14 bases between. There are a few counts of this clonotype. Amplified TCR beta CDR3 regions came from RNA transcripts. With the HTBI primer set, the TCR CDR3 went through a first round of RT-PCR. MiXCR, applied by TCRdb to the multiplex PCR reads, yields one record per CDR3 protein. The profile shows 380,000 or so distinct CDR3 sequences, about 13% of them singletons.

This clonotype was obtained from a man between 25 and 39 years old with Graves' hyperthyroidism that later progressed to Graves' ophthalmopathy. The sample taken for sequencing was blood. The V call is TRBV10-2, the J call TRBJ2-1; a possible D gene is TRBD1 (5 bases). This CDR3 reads CASSADSYPYNEQFF. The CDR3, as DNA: TGCGCCAGCAGTGCCGACAGCTACCCTTACAATGAGCAGTTCTTC.